This entry lists 32 T cell receptor beta chains sequenced from one sample in a study of cytomegalovirus exposure and HLA in healthy donors. Primers included in the PCR were 60 Vbeta and 13 Jbeta primers. Libraries were prepared by immunoSEQ multiplex PCR; TCRdb keeps only in-frame clonotypes and omits some of them. This repertoire includes about 190,000 clones. The source material was PBMCs. The receptors stem from a man aged 25-45 years in good health and CMV-seronegative.

The chain joins TRBV4-2 to TRBJ2-5, with 7 bases matching TRBD2. CDR3 length: 15 amino acids. With V trimmed by 0 bases and J by 3 bases, 4 bases remained unmatched. In germline, CDR1 is LGHNA, CDR2 YNFKEQ. CDR3 nucleotides: TGTGCCAGCAGCCAAGATAGGCTAGCGGAAGAGACCCAGTACTTC. It is translated as CASSQDRLAEETQYF.

The chain employs TRBV5-1 and TRBJ2-5, with 9 bases that match TRBD2. V was clipped by 0 bases and J by 4 bases; unmatched bases: 4. Germline lookup yields CDR1 SGHRS and CDR2 YFSETQ. The CDR3 is made up of 15 amino acids. The CDR3 is CASSLEAGGGETQYF. CDR3 nucleotides: TGCGCCAGCAGCTTGGAAGCGGGGGGAGGAGAGACCCAGTACTTC. The whole variable domain, remainder taken from reference TRBV5-1 and TRBJ2-5, is KAGVTQTPRYLIKTRGQQVTLSCSPISGHRSVSWYQQTPGQGLQFLFEYFSETQRNKGNFPGRFSGRQFSNSRSEMNVSTLELGDSALYLCASSLEAGGGETQYFGPGTRLLVL.

V and J are TRBV10-3 and TRBJ1-2; D is possibly TRBD1 (6 bases). This CDR3 contains 16 residues. CDR1 is ENHRY, CDR2 SYGVKD, per germline. V lost 2 bases and J 7 bases, leaving 20 bases between the germline ends. The CDR3 sequence: CAISEDGGRSDGGYTF. In DNA, the CDR3 is TGTGCCATCAGTGAGGACGGGGGGCGCTCGGATGGTGGCTACACCTTC.

The chain has TRBV4-3 and TRBJ1-1, with D unresolved. Germline assignment: CDR1 LGHNA and CDR2 YSLEER. Trimming took off 4 bases at V and 4 bases at J, with 10 bases between the two ends. The CDR3 contains 13 residues. CDR3: CASSPGTGTEAFF. The CDR3 bases are TGCGCCAGCAGCCCAGGAACCGGCACTGAAGCTTTCTTT.

The rearrangement joins TRBV2 to TRBJ1-5; tentatively, D is TRBD1 (5 bases). Trimming stripped 8 bases from V and 7 bases from J, with 21 bases between. The germline gives CDR1 SNHLY, CDR2 FYNNEI. This CDR3 contains 15 residues. Here the CDR3 DNA reads TGTGCCAGCCACGGCGGGGCAGCTGGGGAACAGCCCCAGCATTTT. It is translated as CASHGGAAGEQPQHF. The full variable domain, completed using reference TRBV2 and TRBJ1-5, is EPEVTQTPSHQVTQMGQEVILRCVPISNHLYFYWYRQILGQKVEFLVSFYNNEISEKSEIFDDQFSVERPDGSNFTLKIRSTKLEDSAMYFCASHGGAAGEQPQHFGDGTRLSIL.

V and J are TRBV4-2 and TRBJ1-4; possibly TRBD1 for D (5 bases). Germline CDR1 and CDR2: LGHNA and YNFKEQ. The CDR3 extends over 14 amino acids. With 4 bases removed from V and 4 bases from J, the gap between germline ends came to 10 bases. CDR3 nucleotides: TGTGCCAGCAGCCGCGGCCAGGGTAATGAAAAACTGTTTTTT. Translation gives CASSRGQGNEKLFF.

This chain links TRBV9 with TRBJ2-1; 11 bases are shared with TRBD2. The germline V gene encodes CDR1 SGDLS and CDR2 YYNGEE. Unmatched junction bases numbered 12, after V lost 4 bases and J lost 0 bases. This CDR3 is 19 amino acids long. Here the CDR3 reads CASSPSLAGAVSSYNEQFF. The CDR3 nucleotides read TGTGCCAGCAGCCCATCACTAGCGGGGGCCGTAAGCTCCTACAATGAGCAGTTCTTC.

The genes are TRBV5-6 and TRBJ1-3; perhaps TRBD1 as D (5 bases). Germline assignment: CDR1 SGHDT and CDR2 YYEEEE. CDR3 length: 14 residues. Trimming took 1 base from V and 3 from J, leaving 8 bases between them. The chain's CDR3 is CASSLQGSGNTIYF. The CDR3 nucleotides read TGTGCCAGCAGCTTGCAGGGAAGTGGAAACACCATATATTTT. The entire variable domain, with the rest obtained from reference TRBV5-6 and TRBJ1-3, is as follows: DAGVTQSPTHLIKTRGQQVTLRCSPKSGHDTVSWYQQALGQGPQFIFQYYEEEERQRGNFPDRFSGHQFPNYSSELNVNALLLGDSALYLCASSLQGSGNTIYFGEGSWLTVV.

CDR3 sequence: CASSSITWDRVANTEAFF. The CDR3 DNA is TGTGCCAGCAGCTCTATCACTTGGGACAGGGTAGCGAACACTGAAGCTTTCTTT. The rearrangement uses TRBV11-1 and TRBJ1-1; the match to TRBD1 covers 9 bases. Germline-derived CDR1 and CDR2 are SGHAT and FQDESV (reference sequence). J was trimmed by 1 base and V by 4 bases; bases with no gene match: 13. The CDR3 loop spans 18 amino acids.

The rearrangement links TRBV7-2 to TRBJ2-1; D uncertain. Germline loops: CDR1 SGHTA, CDR2 FQGNSA. V dropped 4 bases and J dropped 6 bases, with 13 bases sitting between them. This CDR3 contains 14 residues. CDR3 bases: TGTGCCAGCAGCTATGGTGGCTTTTCCAATGAGCAGTTCTTC. This translates into CASSYGGFSNEQFF.

The chain links TRBV6-5 to TRBJ1-2; TRBD1 aligns across 7 bases. Germline V lookup: CDR1 MNHEY, CDR2 SVGAGI. The CDR3 spans 14 residues. The ends lost 6 bases at V and 1 base at J; junction bases unmatched: 5. The CDR3 sequence is CASRPGQLNYGYTF. In DNA form, the CDR3 reads TGTGCCAGCAGACCGGGACAGCTTAACTATGGCTACACCTTC.

The gene calls are TRBV5-1 and TRBJ2-5; no clear D. The length of the CDR3 is 16 residues. Deletions cut 0 bases from V and 2 bases from J, with 14 bases between. CDR1 SGHRS and CDR2 YFSETQ come from the germline V gene. The CDR3 DNA reads as TGCGCCAGCAGCTTGGGCAGCCAAACTAAACAAGAGACCCAGTACTTC. Translation gives CASSLGSQTKQETQYF.

This rearrangement joins TRBV5-5 to TRBJ2-7; D uncertain. CDR1 is SGHKS and CDR2 is YYEKEE in the germline V gene (reference sequence). The V gene lost 0 bases and the J gene lost 4 bases, with 8 bases spanning the gap. The CDR3 is 13 amino acids. The DNA for the CDR3 is TGTGCCAGCAGCTTGGTTGCGTCGTACGAGCAGTACTTC. Protein: CASSLVASYEQYF.

The chain joins TRBV18 to TRBJ2-7; D call uncertain. The ends were cut back, 3 bases at V and 2 bases at J, with 8 bases in the middle. The CDR3 consists of 13 residues. Germline CDR1 reads KGHSH; CDR2 reads LQKENI. The CDR3 bases are TGTGCCAGCTCACCTTTAAACACCTACGAGCAGTACTTC. Encoded protein: CASSPLNTYEQYF. Looking up the rest from reference TRBV18 and TRBJ2-7 gives the full variable domain: NAGVMQNPRHLVRRRGQEARLRCSPMKGHSHVYWYRQLPEEGLKFMVYLQKENIIDESGMPKERFSAEFPKEGPSILRIQQVVRGDSAAYFCASSPLNTYEQYFGPGTRLTVT.

This sequence joins TRBV5-4 and TRBJ2-3; D unresolved. This CDR3 region has 14 residues. CDR1 and CDR2 (germline): SGHNT, YYREEE (reference sequence). V gave up 2 bases and J gave up 1 base, with 8 bases separating them. CDR3 nucleotides: TGTGCCAGCAGCTTACGGCAGGGCACAGATACGCAGTATTTT. It codes for CASSLRQGTDTQYF.

The genes are TRBV10-1 and TRBJ2-7; possibly TRBD1 for D (6 bases). Germline V lookup: CDR1 WNHNN, CDR2 SYGVQD (reference sequence). Trimming removed 3 bases at V and 4 bases at J, with 16 bases between. The CDR3 sequence is 15 residues long. CDR3 in DNA: TGCGCCAGCAGTGACCTCCCTAGGGACATTTACGAGCAGTACTTC. Protein: CASSDLPRDIYEQYF.

The V call is TRBV5-6, the J call TRBJ2-2; weak D call: TRBD1 (6 bases). Trimming shortened V by 0 bases and J by 6 bases, and 15 bases separated the two germline ends. CDR3 length equals 16 residues. Germline V gene data show CDR1 as SGHDT and CDR2 as YYEEEE. The CDR3 DNA is TGTGCCAGCAGCTTGGTTGGACAGAGGGGGTCCGGGGAGCTGTTTTTT. Amino acids: CASSLVGQRGSGELFF.

This chain connects TRBV27 to TRBJ2-1; 7 bases agree with TRBD1. The CDR3 sequence is 16 residues long. Germline loops: CDR1 MNHEY, CDR2 SMNVEV (reference sequence). Germline trimming cut 5 bases from V and 2 bases from J; bases unmatched to any gene: 9. Here the CDR3 DNA reads TGTGCCAGCAGTCCAGTGGGACAGTTAGCCTACAATGAGCAGTTCTTC. It codes for CASSPVGQLAYNEQFF.

This chain connects TRBV7-8 to TRBJ1-1; 7 bases match TRBD1. V lost 6 bases to trimming and J lost 5 bases; unmatched junction nucleotides: 12. The CDR3 consists of 15 residues. The germline gives CDR1 SGHVS, CDR2 FQNEAQ. The CDR3 bases are TGTGCCAGCAGTTCACGGACAGGAGGAGGAACTGAAGCTTTCTTT. Translation gives CASSSRTGGGTEAFF.

J is TRBJ1-1 and V is TRBV4-1; TRBD1 is a possible D gene (6 bases). Germline V CDR1 and CDR2: MGHRA, YSYEKL. Trimming took 5 bases from V and 6 from J, leaving 16 bases between them. This CDR3 has 14 amino acids. CDR3 sequence reads: CASSVREGVAEAFF. For the CDR3, the DNA is TGCGCCAGCAGCGTCAGAGAGGGGGTAGCTGAAGCTTTCTTT.

The V gene is TRBV19, the J gene TRBJ1-1; TRBD1 aligns across 7 bases. V was clipped by 2 bases and J by 1 base; unmatched bases: 7. This CDR3 is 16 amino acids long. The germline CDR1 and CDR2 sequences are LNHDA and SQIVND (reference sequence). This CDR3 is CASSIQHDRENTEAFF. CDR3 sequence (DNA): TGTGCCAGTAGTATACAACACGACAGGGAGAACACTGAAGCTTTCTTT.

The V and J genes are TRBV29-1 and TRBJ2-7; D possibly corresponds to TRBD2 (5 bases). Trimming pared 5 bases from V and 2 bases from J, leaving 13 bases between. CDR1 is SQVTM and CDR2 is ANQGSEA in the germline V gene. The CDR3 is 13 amino acids. Here the CDR3 reads CSVQRSTAYEQYF. The CDR3 nucleotides read TGCAGCGTTCAGCGGTCCACCGCCTACGAGCAGTACTTC.

V and J are TRBV6-5 and TRBJ1-1; D is undetermined. The V end lost 8 bases, the J end lost 1 base, and 14 bases lay between the germline ends. The CDR3 spans 14 residues. Germline CDR1 reads MNHEY; CDR2 reads SVGAGI. The CDR3 region is CASYSGFSNTEAFF. The CDR3 DNA reads as TGTGCCAGCTACTCGGGATTTTCGAACACTGAAGCTTTCTTT.

This sequence joins TRBV18 and TRBJ1-4; 8 positions agree with TRBD1. Germline-derived CDR1 and CDR2 are KGHSH and LQKENI. V lost 3 bases and J lost 7; bases outside the gene matches: 4. This CDR3 spans 14 amino acids. CDR3 protein: CASSPRGRGEKLFF. The CDR3 DNA is TGTGCCAGCTCACCCAGGGGGCGCGGTGAAAAACTGTTTTTT.

The chain joins TRBV5-1 to TRBJ2-7; D gene ambiguous. V was cut by 0 bases and J by 2 bases, with 12 bases left in between. Germline values: CDR1 SGHRS, CDR2 YFSETQ. The CDR3 runs to 15 residues. The CDR3 loop reads CASSLEMGLTYEQYF. Here the CDR3 DNA reads TGCGCCAGCAGCTTGGAAATGGGCTTGACCTACGAGCAGTACTTC.

The DNA for the CDR3 is TGTGCCAGCAGTGAGCTGAGTGGCACAGATACGCAGTATTTT. It specifies CASSELSGTDTQYF. The gene calls are TRBV25-1 and TRBJ2-3; D is unresolved. This CDR3 has 14 amino acids. Per germline, CDR1 MGHDK and CDR2 SYGVNS. V gave up 3 bases and J gave up 1 base, with 8 bases separating them.

V gene TRBV18 combines with J gene TRBJ1-3, with D possibly matching TRBD1 (5 bases). This CDR3 comprises 15 residues. Trimming shortened V by 3 bases and J by 3 bases, and 12 bases separated the two germline ends. CDR1 is KGHSH and CDR2 is LQKENI in the germline V gene. DNA for the CDR3: TGTGCCAGCTCACCCTCGGGGGTAGGTGGAAACACCATATATTTT. Residues: CASSPSGVGGNTIYF.

The chain carries TRBV7-6 and TRBJ1-1, with D uncertain. Germline V lookup: CDR1 SGHVS, CDR2 FNYEAQ. Trimming removed 5 bases at V and 4 bases at J, with 8 bases between. This CDR3 region has 12 residues. CDR3 in DNA: TGTGCCAGCAGCCCCAAAGCCACTGAAGCTTTCTTT. Translation: CASSPKATEAFF. Full variable domain (rest looked up from reference TRBV7-6 and TRBJ1-1): GAGVSQSPRYKVTKRGQDVALRCDPISGHVSLYWYRQALGQGPEFLTYFNYEAQQDKSGLPNDRFSAERPEGSISTLTIQRTEQRDSAMYRCASSPKATEAFFGQGTRLTVV.

The V and J genes are TRBV6-5 and TRBJ2-7; possibly TRBD2 for D (6 bases). The CDR3 has 15 residues. The germline gives CDR1 MNHEY, CDR2 SVGAGI. V lost 5 bases and J 3 bases, leaving 17 bases between the germline ends. The CDR3 DNA reads as TGTGCCAGCAGTCCCCCGGGGAGGACCCTCTACGAGCAGTACTTC. It specifies CASSPPGRTLYEQYF.

The V call is TRBV27, the J call TRBJ2-7, with D perhaps TRBD1 (5 bases). This CDR3 has 15 amino acids. Germline V lookup: CDR1 MNHEY, CDR2 SMNVEV (reference sequence). V lost 5 bases and J 1 base, leaving 15 bases between the germline ends. This CDR3 reads CASSLNRISSYEQYF. The CDR3 bases are TGTGCCAGCAGTCTTAACAGGATTTCGTCCTACGAGCAGTACTTC.

The rearrangement joins TRBV10-3 to TRBJ2-5, with 7 bases fitting TRBD1. The V segment lost 2 bases and the J segment 3 bases; nucleotides outside the gene matches: 6. Germline assignment: CDR1 ENHRY and CDR2 SYGVKD. CDR3 length: 15 residues. CDR3 in amino acids: CAISEAGTEKETQYF. The CDR3 DNA is TGTGCCATCAGTGAGGCCGGGACAGAGAAAGAGACCCAGTACTTC.

The J gene is TRBJ1-1, the V gene TRBV19; 12 nucleotides align to TRBD1. CDR1 is LNHDA, CDR2 SQIVND, per germline (reference sequence). This CDR3 spans 17 amino acids. The ends lost 3 bases at V and 5 bases at J; junction bases unmatched: 10. The CDR3 protein is CASSILGQGAVGTEAFF. The CDR3 DNA follows: TGTGCCAGTAGTATCCTGGGACAGGGGGCGGTAGGAACTGAAGCTTTCTTT.